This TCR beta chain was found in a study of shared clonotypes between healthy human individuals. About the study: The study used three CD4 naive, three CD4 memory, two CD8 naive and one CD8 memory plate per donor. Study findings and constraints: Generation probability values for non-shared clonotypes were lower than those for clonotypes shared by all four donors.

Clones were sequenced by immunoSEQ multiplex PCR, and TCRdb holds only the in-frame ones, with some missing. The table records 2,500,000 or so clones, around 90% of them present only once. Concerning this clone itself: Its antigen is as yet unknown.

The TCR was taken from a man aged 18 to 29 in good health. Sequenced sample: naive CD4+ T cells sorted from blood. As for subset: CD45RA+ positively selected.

The DNA for the CDR3 is TGTGCCAGTAGTATATGGGCGGGGGGCCCAGATACGCAGTATTTT. Protein product: CASSIWAGGPDTQYF. This rearrangement joins TRBV19 to TRBJ2-3; 8 nucleotides agree with TRBD2. V lost 2 bases to trimming and J lost 4 bases; unmatched junction nucleotides: 5. The length of the CDR3 is 15 residues. Germline loops: CDR1 LNHDA, CDR2 SQIVND (reference sequence).